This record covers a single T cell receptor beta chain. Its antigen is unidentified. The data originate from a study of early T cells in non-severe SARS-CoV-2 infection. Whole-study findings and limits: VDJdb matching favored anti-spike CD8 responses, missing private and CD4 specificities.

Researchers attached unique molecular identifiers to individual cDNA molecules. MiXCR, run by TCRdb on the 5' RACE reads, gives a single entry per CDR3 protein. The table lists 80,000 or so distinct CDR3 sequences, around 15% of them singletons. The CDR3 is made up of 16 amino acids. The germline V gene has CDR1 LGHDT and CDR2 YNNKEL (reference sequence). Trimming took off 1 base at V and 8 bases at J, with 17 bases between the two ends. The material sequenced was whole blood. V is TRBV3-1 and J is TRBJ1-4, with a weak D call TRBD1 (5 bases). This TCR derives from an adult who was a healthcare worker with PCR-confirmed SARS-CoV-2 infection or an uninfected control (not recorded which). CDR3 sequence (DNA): TGTGCCAGCAGCCAAGCGGGTCGGCAGGGTCGAGAAAAACTGTTTTTT. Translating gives CASSQAGRQGREKLFF.